This T cell receptor (beta chain) was identified in a study of regulatory T cells in long-lasting Graves disease. The ends lost 1 base at V and 3 bases at J; junction bases unmatched: 3. CDR1 is DFQATT and CDR2 is SNEGSKA in the germline V gene (reference sequence). CDR3 length: 13 amino acids. Study outcomes and limitations: Newly diagnosed disease favored TRBV20-1 and TRBJ2-1 over persistent disease.

The time point here: persistent/refractory GD, antithyroid drugs over 5 years with positive TRAb. The TCR library was made from RNA that had been extracted from PBMCs in TRIzol. The peripheral blood volume drawn was roughly 8.7 milliliters, and it was collected into EDTA tubes. In the case of this clonotype: The antigen remains unidentified.

Investigators prepared the TCR beta libraries by applying iRepertoire HTBI primers and Arm-PCR of CDR3 regions. One entry per CDR3 protein, called by TCRdb with MiXCR from the multiplex PCR reads. The sample shows about 460,000 distinct CDR3 sequences, 20% to 25% of them seen only once. Source: peripheral blood mononuclear cells (PBMCs), taken when the disease was refractory, from a patient treated with antithyroid drugs. The TCR originated in a female donor with Graves disease. This rearrangement joins TRBV20-1 to TRBJ2-7; 7 bases line up with TRBD2. The CDR3 sequence is CSARGSGVYEQYF. The DNA of the CDR3 is TGCAGTGCTAGAGGAAGCGGGGTCTACGAGCAGTACTTC.